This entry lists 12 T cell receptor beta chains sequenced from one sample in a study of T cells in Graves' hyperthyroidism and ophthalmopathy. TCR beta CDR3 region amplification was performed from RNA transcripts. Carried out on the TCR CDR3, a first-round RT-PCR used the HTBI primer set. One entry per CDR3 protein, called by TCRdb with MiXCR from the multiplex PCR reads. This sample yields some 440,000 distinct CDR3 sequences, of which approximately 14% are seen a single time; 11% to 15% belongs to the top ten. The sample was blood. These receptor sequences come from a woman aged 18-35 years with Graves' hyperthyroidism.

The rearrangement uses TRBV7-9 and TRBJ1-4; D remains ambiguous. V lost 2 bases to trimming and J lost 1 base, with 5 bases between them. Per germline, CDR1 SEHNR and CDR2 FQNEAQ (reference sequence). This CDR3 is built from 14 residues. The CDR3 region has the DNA TGTGCCAGCAGCTTACTCCAAACTAATGAAAAACTGTTTTTT. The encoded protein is CASSLLQTNEKLFF.

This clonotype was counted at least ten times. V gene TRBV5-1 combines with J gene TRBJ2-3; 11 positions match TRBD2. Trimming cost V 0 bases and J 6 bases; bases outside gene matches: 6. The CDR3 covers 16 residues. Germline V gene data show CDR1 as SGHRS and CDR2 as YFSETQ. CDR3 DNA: TGCGCCAGCAGCTTGGATCCTAGCGGGGGGCTGGATACGCAGTATTTT. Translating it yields CASSLDPSGGLDTQYF.

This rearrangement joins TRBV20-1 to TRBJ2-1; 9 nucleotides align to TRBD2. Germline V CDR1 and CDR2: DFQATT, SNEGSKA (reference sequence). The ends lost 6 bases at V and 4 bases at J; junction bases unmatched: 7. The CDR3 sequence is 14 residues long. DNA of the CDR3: TGCAGTGCCCCGCGGGGGGGCCGGTACAATGAGCAGTTCTTC. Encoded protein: CSAPRGGRYNEQFF.

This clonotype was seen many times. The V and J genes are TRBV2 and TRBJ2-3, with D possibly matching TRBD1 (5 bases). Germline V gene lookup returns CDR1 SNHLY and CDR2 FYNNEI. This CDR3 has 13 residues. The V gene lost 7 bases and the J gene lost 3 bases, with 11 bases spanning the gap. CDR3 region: CASTTRVTDTQYF. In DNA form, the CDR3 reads TGTGCCAGCACAACCAGGGTAACAGATACGCAGTATTTT.

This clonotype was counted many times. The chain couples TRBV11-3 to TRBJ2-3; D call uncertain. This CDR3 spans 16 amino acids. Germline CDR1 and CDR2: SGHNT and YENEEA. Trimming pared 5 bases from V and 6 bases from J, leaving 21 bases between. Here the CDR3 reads CASSPRRLTPTDTQYF. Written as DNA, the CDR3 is TGTGCCAGCAGCCCCAGGCGACTGACTCCCACGGATACGCAGTATTTT.

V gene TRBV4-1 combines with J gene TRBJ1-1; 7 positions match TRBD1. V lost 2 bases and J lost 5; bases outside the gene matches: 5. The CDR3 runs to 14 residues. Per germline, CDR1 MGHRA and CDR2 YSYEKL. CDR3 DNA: TGCGCCAGCAGCCAAAAACAGGGGACGACTGAAGCTTTCTTT. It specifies CASSQKQGTTEAFF.

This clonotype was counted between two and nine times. CDR3 amino acids: CSAGDRDNNSPLHF. The CDR3 DNA reads as TGCAGTGCCGGCGACAGAGATAATAATTCACCCCTCCACTTT. This chain uses TRBV20-1 with TRBJ1-6, with D perhaps matching TRBD1 (5 bases). The CDR3 runs to 14 residues. Germline V CDR1 and CDR2: DFQATT, SNEGSKA (reference sequence). Trimming pared 6 bases from V and 5 bases from J, leaving 14 bases between.

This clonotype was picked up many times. The DNA of the CDR3 is TGTGCCAGCAGCCGGATGACTAGCGGGACAGAGACCCAGTACTTC. Its translation: CASSRMTSGTETQYF. The rearrangement joins TRBV3-1 to TRBJ2-5; TRBD2 matches 11 bases. V lost 4 bases to trimming and J lost 4 bases; unmatched junction nucleotides: 5. The CDR3 runs to 15 residues. Germline CDR1 LGHDT, CDR2 YNNKEL (reference sequence).

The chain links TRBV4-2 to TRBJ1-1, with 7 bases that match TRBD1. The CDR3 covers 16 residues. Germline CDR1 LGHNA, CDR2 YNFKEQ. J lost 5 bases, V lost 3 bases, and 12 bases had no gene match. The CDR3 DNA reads TGTGCCAGCAGCCATTTAATGACAGGGACGGGGACTGAAGCTTTCTTT. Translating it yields CASSHLMTGTGTEAFF.

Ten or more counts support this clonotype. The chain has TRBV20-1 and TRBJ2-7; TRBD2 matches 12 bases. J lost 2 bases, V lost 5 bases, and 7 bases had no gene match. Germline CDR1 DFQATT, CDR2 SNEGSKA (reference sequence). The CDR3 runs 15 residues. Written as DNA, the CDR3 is TGCAGTGCTTCCTATCTAGCGGGGGGGACCTACGAGCAGTACTTC. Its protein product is CSASYLAGGTYEQYF.

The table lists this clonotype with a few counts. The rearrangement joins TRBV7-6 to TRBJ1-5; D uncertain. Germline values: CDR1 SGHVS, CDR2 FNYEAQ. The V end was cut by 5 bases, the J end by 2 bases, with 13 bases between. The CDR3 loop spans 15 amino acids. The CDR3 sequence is CASSPGWGGNQPQHF. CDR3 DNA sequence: TGTGCCAGCAGCCCGGGGTGGGGAGGCAATCAGCCCCAGCATTTT. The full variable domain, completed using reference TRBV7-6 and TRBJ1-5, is GAGVSQSPRYKVTKRGQDVALRCDPISGHVSLYWYRQALGQGPEFLTYFNYEAQQDKSGLPNDRFSAERPEGSISTLTIQRTEQRDSAMYRCASSPGWGGNQPQHFGDGTRLSIL.

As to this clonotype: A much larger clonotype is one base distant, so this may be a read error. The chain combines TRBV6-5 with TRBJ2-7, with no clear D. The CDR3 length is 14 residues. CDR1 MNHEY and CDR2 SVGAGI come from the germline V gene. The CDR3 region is CASSYSFGTYEQCF. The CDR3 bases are TGTGCCAGCAGTTACTCGTTCGGAACCTACGAGCAGTGCTTC.